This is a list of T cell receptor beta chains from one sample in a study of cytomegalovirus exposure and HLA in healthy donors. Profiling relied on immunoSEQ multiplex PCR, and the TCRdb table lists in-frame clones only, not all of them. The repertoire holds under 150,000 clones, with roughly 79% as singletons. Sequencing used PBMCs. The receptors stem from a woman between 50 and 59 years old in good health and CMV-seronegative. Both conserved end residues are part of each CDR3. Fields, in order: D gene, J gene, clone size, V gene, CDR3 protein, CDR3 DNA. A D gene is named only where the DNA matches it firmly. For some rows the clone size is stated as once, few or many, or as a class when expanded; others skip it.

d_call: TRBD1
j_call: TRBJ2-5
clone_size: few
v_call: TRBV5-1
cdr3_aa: CASSLVVGTGQYF
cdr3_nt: TGCGCCAGCAGCTTGGTTGTCGGGACAGGGCAGTACTTC

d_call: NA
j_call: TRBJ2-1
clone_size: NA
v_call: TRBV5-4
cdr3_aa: CASSFAISYNEQFF
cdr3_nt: TGTGCCAGCAGCTTCGCTATCTCCTACAATGAGCAGTTCTTC

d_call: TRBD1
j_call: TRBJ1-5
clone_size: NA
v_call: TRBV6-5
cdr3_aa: CASMGGQADQPQHF
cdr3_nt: TGTGCCAGCATGGGGGGACAGGCGGATCAGCCCCAGCATTTT

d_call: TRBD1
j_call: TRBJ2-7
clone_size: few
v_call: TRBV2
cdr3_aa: CASLGGGQGAYEQYF
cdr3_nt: TGTGCCAGTTTGGGAGGGGGACAGGGGGCTTACGAGCAGTACTTC

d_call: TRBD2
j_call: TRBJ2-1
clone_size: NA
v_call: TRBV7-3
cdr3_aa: CASSSAGLGLDNEQFF
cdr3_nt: TGTGCCAGCAGCTCTGCGGGCCTGGGACTAGATAATGAGCAGTTCTTC

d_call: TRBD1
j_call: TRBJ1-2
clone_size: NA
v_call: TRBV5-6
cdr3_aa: CASSLRKMDRVGGYTF
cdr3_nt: TGTGCCAGCAGCTTGCGAAAAATGGACAGGGTGGGTGGCTACACCTTC

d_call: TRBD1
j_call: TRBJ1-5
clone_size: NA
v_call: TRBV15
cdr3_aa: CATSREGQGIQPQHF
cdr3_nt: TGTGCCACCAGCAGAGAGGGACAGGGGATTCAGCCCCAGCATTTT

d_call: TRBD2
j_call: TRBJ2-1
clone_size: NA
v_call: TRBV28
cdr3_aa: CASNGLAGESEQFF
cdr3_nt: TGTGCCAGCAACGGACTAGCGGGAGAGTCTGAGCAGTTCTTC

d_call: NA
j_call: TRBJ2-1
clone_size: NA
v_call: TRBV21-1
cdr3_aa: CAIQGRLAGVGEQFF
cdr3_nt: TGTGCCATCCAAGGGAGGCTAGCGGGAGTGGGTGAGCAGTTCTTC

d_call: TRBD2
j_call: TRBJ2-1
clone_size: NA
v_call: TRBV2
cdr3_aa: CASSTGGSSYNEQFF
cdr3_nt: TGTGCCAGCAGTACGGGAGGGAGCTCCTACAATGAGCAGTTCTTC

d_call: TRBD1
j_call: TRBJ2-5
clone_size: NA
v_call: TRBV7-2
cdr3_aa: CASSRRQGARGETQYF
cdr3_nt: TGTGCCAGCAGCCGTAGACAGGGGGCGCGGGGAGAGACCCAGTACTTC

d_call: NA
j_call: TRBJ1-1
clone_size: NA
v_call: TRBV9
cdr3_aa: CASSVPSGGTEAFF
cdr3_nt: TGTGCCAGCAGCGTCCCCTCGGGGGGGACTGAAGCTTTCTTT

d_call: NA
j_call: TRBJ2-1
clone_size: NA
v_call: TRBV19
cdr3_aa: CASRPNGGAHNEQFF
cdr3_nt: TGTGCCAGTAGGCCGAATGGGGGGGCACATAATGAGCAGTTCTTC

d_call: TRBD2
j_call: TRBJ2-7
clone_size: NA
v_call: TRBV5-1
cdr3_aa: CASSLAGGPYEQYF
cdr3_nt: TGCGCCAGCAGCTTGGCGGGAGGGCCGTACGAGCAGTACTTC

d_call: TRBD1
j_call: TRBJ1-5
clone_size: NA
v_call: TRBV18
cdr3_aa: CASSSAEGAWQPQHF
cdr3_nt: TGTGCCAGCTCATCGGCCGAGGGGGCTTGGCAGCCCCAGCATTTT

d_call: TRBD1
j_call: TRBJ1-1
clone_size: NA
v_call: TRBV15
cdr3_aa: CATAPDRAKAEAFF
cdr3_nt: TGTGCCACCGCCCCGGACAGGGCCAAGGCTGAAGCTTTCTTT

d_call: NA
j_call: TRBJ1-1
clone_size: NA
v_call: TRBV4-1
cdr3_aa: CASSRRPGDTEAFF
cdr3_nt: TGCGCCAGCAGCCGTCGTCCCGGGGACACTGAAGCTTTCTTT

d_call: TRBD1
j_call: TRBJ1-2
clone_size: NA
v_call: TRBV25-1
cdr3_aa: CASSIQGRANYGYTF
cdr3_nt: TGTGCCAGCAGTATACAGGGGCGCGCTAACTATGGCTACACCTTC

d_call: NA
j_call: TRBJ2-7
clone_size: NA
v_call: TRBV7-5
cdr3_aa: CARSFAGGLYEQYF
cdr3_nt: TGTGCCAGAAGCTTCGCGGGAGGGCTGTACGAGCAGTACTTC

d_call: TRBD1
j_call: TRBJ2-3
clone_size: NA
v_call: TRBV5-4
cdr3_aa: CASSSPGTGVSTDTQYF
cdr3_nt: TGTGCCAGCAGCTCGCCCGGGACAGGGGTTTCTACAGATACGCAGTATTTT

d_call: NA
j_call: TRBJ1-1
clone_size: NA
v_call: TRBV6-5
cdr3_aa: CASSEGEGWAFF
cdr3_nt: TGTGCCAGCAGTGAAGGGGAGGGGTGGGCTTTCTTT

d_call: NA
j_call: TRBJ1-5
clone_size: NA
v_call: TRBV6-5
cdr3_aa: CASSINRASNQPQHF
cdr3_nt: TGTGCCAGCAGTATTAACAGGGCTAGCAATCAGCCCCAGCATTTT

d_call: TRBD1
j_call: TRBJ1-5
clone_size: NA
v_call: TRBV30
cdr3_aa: CAWSGDRAGQPQHF
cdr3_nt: TGTGCCTGGAGTGGTGACAGGGCAGGACAGCCCCAGCATTTT

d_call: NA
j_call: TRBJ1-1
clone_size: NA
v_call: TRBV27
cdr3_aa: CASRPGRGPNTEAFF
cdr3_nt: TGTGCCAGCAGGCCGGGGAGGGGACCGAACACTGAAGCTTTCTTT

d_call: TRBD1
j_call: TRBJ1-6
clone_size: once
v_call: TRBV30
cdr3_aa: CAWQTGTENSPLHF
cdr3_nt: TGTGCCTGGCAGACCGGGACAGAGAATTCACCCCTCCACTTT

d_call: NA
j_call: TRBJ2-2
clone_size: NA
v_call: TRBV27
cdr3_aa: CASSFITGHSTGELFF
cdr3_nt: TGTGCCAGCAGTTTTATAACAGGGCATAGCACCGGGGAGCTGTTTTTT

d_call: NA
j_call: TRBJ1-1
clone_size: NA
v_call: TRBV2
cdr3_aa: CVSSEVRVLNTEAFF
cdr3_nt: TGTGTCAGCAGTGAAGTCCGGGTTTTGAACACTGAAGCTTTCTTT

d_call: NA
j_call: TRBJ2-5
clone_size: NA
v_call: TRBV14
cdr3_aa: CASGTGQVMAVQYF
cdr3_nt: TGTGCCAGCGGTACGGGACAAGTCATGGCAGTCCAGTACTTC

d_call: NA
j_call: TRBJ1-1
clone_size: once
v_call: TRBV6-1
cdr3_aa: CASTLDRTDTEAFF
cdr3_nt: TGTGCCAGCACCCTAGACAGGACGGACACTGAAGCTTTCTTT

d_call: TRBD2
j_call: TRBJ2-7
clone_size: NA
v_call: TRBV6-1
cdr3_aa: CASSDTSGHEQYF
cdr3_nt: TGTGCCAGCAGTGATACTAGCGGCCACGAGCAGTACTTC

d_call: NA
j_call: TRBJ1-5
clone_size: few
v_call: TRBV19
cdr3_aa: CASDDSSNQPQHF
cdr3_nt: TGTGCCAGCGATGACTCTAGCAATCAGCCCCAGCATTTT

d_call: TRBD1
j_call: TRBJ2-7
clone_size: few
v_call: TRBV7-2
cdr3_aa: CASSARQGPNEQYF
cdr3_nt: TGTGCCAGCAGCGCAAGACAGGGTCCCAACGAGCAGTACTTC

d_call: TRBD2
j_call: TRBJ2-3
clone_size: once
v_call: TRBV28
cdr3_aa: CASSWPVRSGRARGTDTQYF
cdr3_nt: TGTGCCAGCAGTTGGCCCGTACGGAGCGGGAGGGCCCGGGGCACAGATACGCAGTATTTT

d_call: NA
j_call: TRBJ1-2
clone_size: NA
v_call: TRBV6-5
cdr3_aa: CASSQLADSPYGYTF
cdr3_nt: TGTGCCAGCAGCCAACTAGCGGACAGCCCCTATGGCTACACCTTC

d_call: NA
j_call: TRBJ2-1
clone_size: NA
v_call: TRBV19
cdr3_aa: CACSNAKTRGQFF
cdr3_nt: TGTGCCTGTAGCAACGCTAAGACCCGGGGGCAGTTCTTC

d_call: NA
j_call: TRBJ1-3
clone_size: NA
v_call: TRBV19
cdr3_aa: CASSSYTERGNTIYF
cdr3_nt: TGTGCCAGTAGTTCTTATACGGAGAGAGGAAACACCATATATTTT